These 9 T cell receptor beta chains originate from one sample sequenced in a study of neoadjuvant nivolumab and ipilimumab in lung cancer. Sequencing used immunoSEQ multiplex PCR; TCRdb keeps in-frame clones, though not all of them. Of over 45,000 clones in the sample, around 89% were seen once. Specimen: blood, collected before neoadjuvant nivolumab, alone or with ipilimumab. The receptors come from an adult with non-small cell lung cancer. Some clones in this sample may be carry-over from other donors' samples.

This clone appeared a single time. This chain connects TRBV11-2 to TRBJ2-3, with D perhaps being TRBD1 or TRBD2 (5 bases each). Trimming took off 1 base at V and 0 bases at J, with 17 bases between the two ends. From germline, CDR1 is SGHAT and CDR2 FQNNGV. The CDR3 has 18 amino acids. As DNA, the CDR3 is TGTGCCAGCAGCTTAGGAGGGGTAGCTGAATATAGCACAGATACGCAGTATTTT. Translated: CASSLGGVAEYSTDTQYF.

J is TRBJ2-1 and V is TRBV29-1, with D perhaps TRBD2 (6 bases). The CDR3 is 13 residues long. Trimming took off 6 bases at V and 3 bases at J, with 12 bases between the two ends. Germline V gene data show CDR1 as SQVTM and CDR2 as ANQGSEA. DNA of the CDR3: TGCAGCGTCCCGGGACTCCTCTACAATGAGCAGTTCTTC. It yields the protein CSVPGLLYNEQFF.

The V and J genes are TRBV6-5 and TRBJ2-4; either TRBD1 or TRBD2 may supply D (5 bases each). Between the trimmed V and J ends, which lost 6 bases and 3 bases, there was a span of 15 bases. The germline CDR1 and CDR2 sequences are MNHEY and SVGAGI. This CDR3 has 15 amino acids. The CDR3 sequence: CASRGRVRGKNIQYF. The CDR3 DNA is TGTGCCAGCAGGGGACGTGTACGGGGCAAAAACATTCAGTACTTC.

The CDR3: CASSQVSSYNEQFF. In DNA, the CDR3 is TGTGCCAGCAGCCAAGTCAGCTCCTACAATGAGCAGTTCTTC. The genes are TRBV14 and TRBJ2-1, with unresolved D. Trimming took 1 base from V and 0 from J, leaving 4 bases between them. The CDR3 consists of 14 residues. Germline lookup yields CDR1 SGHDN and CDR2 FVKESK.

The gene calls are TRBV11-2 and TRBJ2-7, with a possible D match to TRBD2 (6 bases). The CDR3 contains 15 residues. Germline V gives CDR1 SGHAT, CDR2 FQNNGV. V shed 0 bases and J shed 5 bases, with 14 bases lying between them. The chain's CDR3 is CASSLDSFRRDEQYF. In DNA, the CDR3 is TGTGCCAGCAGCTTAGACTCGTTCCGGAGGGACGAGCAGTACTTC.

The gene calls are TRBV2 and TRBJ1-2; TRBD1 matches 9 bases. The J segment lost 5 bases and the V segment lost 5 bases, leaving 6 bases of the junction unmatched. The germline gives CDR1 SNHLY, CDR2 FYNNEI. The CDR3 has 14 amino acids. CDR3 protein: CASSLRTGVYGYTF. In DNA, the CDR3 is TGTGCCAGCAGTCTCCGGACAGGGGTTTATGGCTACACCTTC.

The chain is built from TRBV5-5 and TRBJ2-7; possible D gene TRBD1, 7 bases. The CDR3 consists of 16 residues. V gave up 4 bases and J gave up 4 bases, with 21 bases separating them. Germline CDR1 reads SGHKS; CDR2 reads YYEKEE (reference sequence). The CDR3 sequence is CASSPQGGRGVYEQYF. The CDR3 DNA sequence: TGTGCCAGCAGCCCCCAAGGGGGCAGGGGGGTTTACGAGCAGTACTTC.

The rearrangement uses TRBV11-2 and TRBJ1-1, with TRBD1 identical over 7 bases. The CDR3 sequence is 14 residues long. Germline-derived CDR1 and CDR2 are SGHAT and FQNNGV. Unmatched junction bases numbered 6, after V lost 3 bases and J lost 5 bases. The CDR3 DNA follows: TGTGCCAGCAGCTTTCCCTCAGGGGGGACTGAAGCTTTCTTT. Residues: CASSFPSGGTEAFF. Based on the CDR3 plus reference TRBV11-2 and TRBJ1-1, the full variable domain is EAGVAQSPRYKIIEKRQSVAFWCNPISGHATLYWYQQILGQGPKLLIQFQNNGVVDDSQLPKDRFSAERLKGVDSTLKIQPAKLEDSAVYLCASSFPSGGTEAFFGQGTRLTVV.

This chain connects TRBV15 to TRBJ2-7; D possibly matches TRBD1 or TRBD2 (5 bases each). V was trimmed by 5 bases and J by 2 bases, leaving 22 bases between them. CDR1 LNHNV and CDR2 YYDKDF come from the germline V gene (reference sequence). This CDR3 spans 17 amino acids. The CDR3: CATSGPRGTGPAYEQYF. CDR3 nucleotides: TGTGCCACCAGCGGGCCCAGAGGGACCGGGCCTGCCTACGAGCAGTACTTC.